One sample yielded the 19 T cell receptor beta chains listed below, sequenced in a study of post-analysis software for immune sequencing data. Points from the study as a whole: Four to six TRBV segments appeared more often in patients than in controls, and TRBV5-6, TRBV5-1 and TRBV20-1 were among these.

cDNA libraries for TCR beta contained unique molecular identifiers. TCRdb itself ran the PCR reads through MiXCR, one entry per CDR3 protein. The sample gives 750,000 to 950,000 distinct CDR3 sequences, 40% to 55% of which show up once; 4% to 5% is in the top ten. Their antigen targets remain unknown. Sequencing was carried out using blood. All receptors come from a girl aged 10 to 17 with multiple sclerosis.

This clonotype was picked up one time. As DNA, the CDR3 is TGTGCCAGCAGTTGGCCGGGAGCGGGAGGGTACAATGAGCAGTTCTTC. Translation gives CASSWPGAGGYNEQFF. This chain links TRBV27 with TRBJ2-1; 10 nucleotides line up with TRBD2. The J segment lost 4 bases and the V segment lost 4 bases, leaving 7 bases of the junction unmatched. This CDR3 has 16 amino acids. CDR1 is MNHEY, CDR2 SMNVEV, per germline (reference sequence).

This clonotype came up many times. The rearrangement links TRBV12-3 or TRBV12-4 to TRBJ2-7; 12 bases fit TRBD2. With V trimmed by 9 bases and J by 4 bases, 7 bases remained unmatched. CDR3 length: 14 residues. CDR3 loop: CASSPLAGGYEQYF. The CDR3 DNA follows: TGTGCCAGTAGTCCCCTAGCGGGAGGGTACGAGCAGTACTTC.

The DNA of the CDR3 is TGCAGTGCAGAAGGCGGGAGGCCAGGCGGGCGTGAGCAGTTCTTC. This encodes CSAEGGRPGGREQFF. This sequence joins TRBV20-1 and TRBJ2-1; 8 bases line up with TRBD2. Losses at the gene ends were 6 bases for V and 9 bases for J; bases not matched to a gene: 16. The CDR3 has 15 residues. Germline V lookup: CDR1 DFQATT, CDR2 SNEGSKA (reference sequence).

The V gene is TRBV5-8, the J gene TRBJ1-2; D is undetermined. The ends were cut back, 4 bases at V and 4 bases at J, with 14 bases in the middle. CDR3 length: 14 amino acids. Germline CDR1 reads SGHTS; CDR2 reads YDEGEE. The CDR3 DNA reads as TGTGCCAGCAGCGTGGGCCTGGTGGGCTATGGCTACACCTTC. Amino acid sequence: CASSVGLVGYGYTF.

The J gene is TRBJ1-4, the V gene TRBV20-1; 8 positions agree with TRBD1. Unmatched junction bases numbered 4, after V lost 3 bases and J lost 4 bases. The CDR3 spans 14 residues. Germline CDR1 reads DFQATT; CDR2 reads SNEGSKA (reference sequence). The CDR3 loop is CSASRQGINEKLFF. For the CDR3, the DNA is TGCAGTGCTAGCAGACAGGGGATTAATGAAAAACTGTTTTTT.

This chain uses TRBV6-1 with TRBJ2-3, with D perhaps TRBD1 or TRBD2 (5 bases each). V dropped 2 bases and J dropped 2 bases, with 17 bases sitting between them. The length of the CDR3 is 17 residues. From germline, CDR1 is MNHNS and CDR2 SASEGT. The CDR3 sequence is CASSERKAGRPTDTQYF. The DNA of the CDR3 is TGTGCCAGCAGTGAAAGAAAGGCAGGGAGACCCACAGATACGCAGTATTTT.

The chain uses TRBV11-3 and TRBJ2-7; tentatively, D is TRBD1 or TRBD2 (5 bases each). The tail of the sequence fits TRBJ2-5 better, so the J call may be wrong. In germline, CDR1 is SGHNT, CDR2 YENEEA. The CDR3 runs to 15 residues. This CDR3 reads CASSLDGGVDGTQYF. The CDR3 DNA follows: TGTGCCAGCAGCTTAGATGGGGGAGTCGACGGGACCCAGTACTTC.

This clonotype was observed a handful of times. The V call is TRBV11-3, the J call TRBJ2-5; 10 bases agree with TRBD2. With 2 bases clipped from V and 5 bases from J, the junction kept 11 bases outside the gene matches. The CDR3 is 17 residues long. Germline CDR1 and CDR2: SGHNT and YENEEA. CDR3 coding DNA: TGTGCCAGCAGCTTATCTCGGGCTAGCGGGAGCCTGGAGACCCAGTACTTC. It translates to CASSLSRASGSLETQYF. Supplemented by reference TRBV11-3 and TRBJ2-5, the full variable domain reads EAGVVQSPRYKIIEKKQPVAFWCNPISGHNTLYWYLQNLGQGPELLIRYENEEAVDDSQLPKDRFSAERLKGVDSTLKIQPAELGDSAVYLCASSLSRASGSLETQYFGPGTRLLVL.

This clonotype was picked up a small number of times. This chain links TRBV12-3 or TRBV12-4 with TRBJ2-1; the D call may be TRBD1 or TRBD2 (5 bases each). CDR3 length: 14 residues. V lost 2 bases, J lost 8 bases, and 13 bases lay in between. The CDR3 nucleotides are TGTGCCAGCAGTTTACGAGGGACCGCGGATGAGCAGTTCTTC. Its translation: CASSLRGTADEQFF.

The table lists this clonotype with a few counts. V and J are TRBV7-9 and TRBJ2-3; tentatively, D is TRBD1 or TRBD2 (5 bases each). CDR3 length: 13 residues. The V end was cut by 11 bases, the J end by 5 bases, with 17 bases between. The germline CDR1 and CDR2 sequences are SEHNR and FQNEAQ (reference sequence). CDR3 sequence reads: CAPGAGSEDTQYF. The CDR3 region has the DNA TGTGCCCCCGGGGCCGGTTCGGAAGATACGCAGTATTTT. Using reference TRBV7-9 and TRBJ2-3 for the parts outside the CDR3, the full variable domain is DTGVSQNPRHKITKRGQNVTFRCDPISEHNRLYWYRQTLGQGPEFLTYFQNEAQLEKSRLLSDRFSAERPKGSFSTLEIQRTEQGDSAMYLCAPGAGSEDTQYFGPGTRLTVL.

J is TRBJ2-5 and V is TRBV20-1; no definite D call. V was shortened by 0 bases and J by 6 bases, with 5 bases between the two germline ends. Germline CDR1 DFQATT, CDR2 SNEGSKA (reference sequence). This CDR3 is 11 amino acids long. Written as DNA, the CDR3 is TGCAGTGCTAGAGATCGTCAGACCCAGTACTTC. Encoded protein: CSARDRQTQYF.

The chain links TRBV7-2 to TRBJ2-7; 11 bases match TRBD1. This CDR3 region has 17 residues. The junction had 10 bases not matched to a gene; V was cut back by 2 bases and J by 4 bases. Germline V lookup: CDR1 SGHTA, CDR2 FQGNSA. The CDR3 region is CASSLYLGQGETYEQYF. CDR3 DNA sequence: TGTGCCAGCAGCTTATACCTGGGACAGGGGGAAACGTACGAGCAGTACTTC.

A few counts support this clonotype. The V gene is TRBV9, the J gene TRBJ1-2; 7 nucleotides match TRBD1. Germline assignment: CDR1 SGDLS and CDR2 YYNGEE. V dropped 4 bases and J dropped 4; count of bases not matched to a gene: 10. The CDR3 totals 15 residues. The CDR3 DNA follows: TGTGCCAGCAGCTCCTCTCCCGGGACAGTCTATGGCTACACCTTC. Protein: CASSSSPGTVYGYTF.

This clonotype was picked up many times. The genes are TRBV5-5 and TRBJ2-6; 7 nucleotides line up with TRBD1. This CDR3 is 16 amino acids long. V dropped 3 bases and J dropped 0; count of bases not matched to a gene: 3. CDR1 and CDR2 from the germline V gene are SGHKS and YYEKEE (reference sequence). The CDR3: CASSSRGYSGANVLTF. CDR3 sequence (DNA): TGTGCCAGCAGCTCCAGGGGGTACTCTGGGGCCAACGTCCTGACTTTC.

This clonotype was counted between two and nine times. This chain joins TRBV4-3 and TRBJ2-5; D may match TRBD1 or TRBD2 (5 bases each). The end of the DNA fits TRBJ2-4 better, so the J call may be wrong. The CDR3 extends over 17 amino acids. In germline, CDR1 is LGHNA, CDR2 YSLEER. In DNA, the CDR3 is TGCGCCAGCAGCCAAGAACTATGGGACGGAGCGGCGAACATTCAGTACTTC. This encodes CASSQELWDGAANIQYF.

J is TRBJ2-3 and V is TRBV7-8, with D maybe TRBD2 (6 bases). This CDR3 has 16 amino acids. V shed 5 bases and J shed 2 bases, with 17 bases lying between them. Germline CDR1 reads SGHVS; CDR2 reads FQNEAQ. CDR3 sequence (DNA): TGTGCCAGCAGCCCCTCACGCGGAGGGACCACAGATACGCAGTATTTT. Its protein is CASSPSRGGTTDTQYF.

Comments on this clonotype: Since a much larger clone is just one base distant, this may be a read error. The chain links TRBV5-1 to TRBJ2-7; 9 nucleotides agree with TRBD2. The germline gives CDR1 SGHRS, CDR2 YFSETQ. V trimming: 2 bases; J trimming: 7 bases; junction bases outside the gene matches: 7. The CDR3 extends over 14 amino acids. The CDR3: CASSLEAGGGEQYF. The CDR3 region has the DNA TGCGCCAGCAGCTTAGAGGCGGGGGGGGGTGAGCAGTACTTC. Full variable domain (outside the CDR3, taken from reference TRBV5-1 and TRBJ2-7): KAGVTQTPRYLIKTRGQQVTLSCSPISGHRSVSWYQQTPGQGLQFLFEYFSETQRNKGNFPGRFSGRQFSNSRSEMNVSTLELGDSALYLCASSLEAGGGEQYFGPGTRLTVT.

This clonotype was picked up many times. V and J are TRBV24-1 and TRBJ2-1; a possible D gene is TRBD2 (6 bases). This CDR3 region has 13 residues. V dropped 9 bases and J dropped 10 bases, with 18 bases sitting between them. CDR1 KGHDR and CDR2 SFDVKD come from the germline V gene. In DNA, the CDR3 is TGTGCCACCGCCATAGGGACTTCAAGCGAGCAGTTCTTC. It translates to CATAIGTSSEQFF.

The rearrangement uses TRBV14 and TRBJ1-2; TRBD1 aligns across 8 bases. With V trimmed by 4 bases and J by 2 bases, 3 bases remained unmatched. CDR1 and CDR2 from the germline V gene are SGHDN and FVKESK. CDR3 size: 14 residues. The CDR3: CASSRDRLNYGYTF. The DNA of the CDR3 is TGTGCCAGCAGCCGGGACAGGCTGAACTATGGCTACACCTTC.